These 10 T cell receptor beta chains were sequenced from one sample in a study of graft-versus-host responses after intestinal transplantation. The protocol was immunoSEQ multiplex PCR, while the TCRdb copy is restricted to in-frame clones and leaves out a portion. The sample shows about 77,000 clones, about 90% of them seen only once. Here the sequenced sample was PBMCs, taken 98 days after intestinal transplantation. These receptors originate from a human patient who received an intestinal transplant, so some T cells may come from the graft donor.

The chain carries TRBV11-1 and TRBJ2-3; D might be TRBD1 (6 bases). The CDR3 runs 14 residues. The V gene lost 0 bases and the J gene lost 5 bases, with 9 bases spanning the gap. The germline V gene has CDR1 SGHAT and CDR2 FQDESV (reference sequence). In nucleotides, the CDR3 is TGTGCCAGCAGCTTAGCCGCACAGGGAGATACGCAGTATTTT. It translates to CASSLAAQGDTQYF.

This chain joins TRBV15 and TRBJ2-1; 8 nucleotides match TRBD2. The CDR3 covers 16 residues. From germline, CDR1 is LNHNV and CDR2 YYDKDF (reference sequence). J gave up 2 bases and V 0 bases, and 3 bases lay outside the gene matches. In nucleotides, the CDR3 is TGTGCCACCAGCAGAGAAAAGCGGGAGCCCTACAATGAGCAGTTCTTC. As protein: CATSREKREPYNEQFF.

The chain recombines TRBV7-2 with TRBJ2-3; tentatively, D is TRBD2 (5 bases). V gave up 3 bases and J gave up 3 bases, with 13 bases separating them. The CDR3 is 15 amino acids. Germline-derived CDR1 and CDR2 are SGHTA and FQGNSA. The CDR3 loop is CASSFLFAGTDTQYF. The CDR3 DNA sequence: TGTGCCAGCAGCTTCCTCTTCGCGGGTACAGATACGCAGTATTTT.

The V and J genes are TRBV13 and TRBJ2-3; the match to TRBD2 covers 8 bases. This CDR3 is built from 15 residues. Germline CDR1 PRHDT, CDR2 FYEKMQ (reference sequence). V shed 7 bases and J 2 bases; nucleotides not matched to a gene: 8. CDR3 nucleotide sequence: TGTGCCAGCACCCCCTGGACTAGCACCACAGATACGCAGTATTTT. Its translation is CASTPWTSTTDTQYF.

This clone occurred once. This chain joins TRBV9 and TRBJ2-3; D call uncertain. CDR3 size: 11 residues. Germline V gives CDR1 SGDLS, CDR2 YYNGEE. V lost 3 bases, J lost 4 bases, and 3 bases lay in between. CDR3 in amino acids: CASSGSDTQYF. DNA for the CDR3: TGTGCCAGCAGCGGATCAGATACGCAGTATTTT.

The CDR3 region is CASSEGLAGPTDTQYF. The CDR3 DNA follows: TGTGCCAGCAGTGAGGGGCTAGCGGGGCCCACAGATACGCAGTATTTT. The genes are TRBV11-2 and TRBJ2-3; 9 positions agree with TRBD2. This CDR3 spans 16 amino acids. The V gene end was trimmed by 6 bases and the J gene end by 2 bases; junction bases not matched to a gene: 9. Looked up from germline, CDR1 is SGHAT and CDR2 is FQNNGV. The full variable domain, in which reference TRBV11-2 and TRBJ2-3 provide the parts outside the CDR3, is EAGVAQSPRYKIIEKRQSVAFWCNPISGHATLYWYQQILGQGPKLLIQFQNNGVVDDSQLPKDRFSAERLKGVDSTLKIQPAKLEDSAVYLCASSEGLAGPTDTQYFGPGTRLTVL.

The J gene is TRBJ2-3, the V gene TRBV6-6; D might be TRBD2 (6 bases). Germline V gene lookup returns CDR1 MNHNY and CDR2 SVGAGI (reference sequence). The CDR3 runs to 15 residues. V was shortened by 0 bases and J by 7 bases, with 14 bases between the two germline ends. The CDR3, as DNA: TGTGCCAGCAGTTACTCGACCAAAGGGAGGAATACGCAGTATTTT. Its translation is CASSYSTKGRNTQYF.

The chain has TRBV5-4 and TRBJ2-5; D ambiguous. V shed 0 bases and J shed 1 base, with 13 bases lying between them. CDR3 size: 16 residues. Germline CDR1 is SGHNT and CDR2 is YYREEE (reference sequence). CDR3 bases: TGTGCCAGCAGCTTGGCTCTCCCATCTGGCCAAGAGACCCAGTACTTC. It encodes CASSLALPSGQETQYF.

The chain employs TRBV29-1 and TRBJ2-7; D gene uncertain. Germline CDR1 and CDR2: SQVTM and ANQGSEA. The V gene lost 2 bases and the J gene lost 3 bases, with 5 bases spanning the gap. The CDR3 totals 11 residues. In nucleotides, the CDR3 is TGCAGCGTTGAACAACTCTACGAGCAGTACTTC. It codes for CSVEQLYEQYF.

CDR3 amino acids: CASSKARASGSTPGELFF. The CDR3 DNA sequence: TGTGCCAGCAGCAAAGCGCGGGCTAGCGGGAGCACCCCTGGCGAGCTGTTTTTT. This chain connects TRBV21-1 to TRBJ2-2; no DNA check was done on the table's D call, TRBD2. TRBV21-1 is described as a pseudogene. This CDR3 comprises 18 residues.